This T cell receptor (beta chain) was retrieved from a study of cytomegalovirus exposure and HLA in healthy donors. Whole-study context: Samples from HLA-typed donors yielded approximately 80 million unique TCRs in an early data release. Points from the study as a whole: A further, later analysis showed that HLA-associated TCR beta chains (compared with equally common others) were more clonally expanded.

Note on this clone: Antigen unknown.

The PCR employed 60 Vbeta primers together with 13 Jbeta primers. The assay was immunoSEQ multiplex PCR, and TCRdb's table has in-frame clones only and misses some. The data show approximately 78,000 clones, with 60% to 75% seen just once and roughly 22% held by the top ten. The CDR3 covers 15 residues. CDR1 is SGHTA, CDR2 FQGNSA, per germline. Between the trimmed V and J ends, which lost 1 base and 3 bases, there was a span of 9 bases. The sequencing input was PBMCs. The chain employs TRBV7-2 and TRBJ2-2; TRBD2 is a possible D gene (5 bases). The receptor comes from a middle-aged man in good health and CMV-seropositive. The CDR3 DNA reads TGTGCCAGCAGCTTAGAGACGGGGTACACCGGGGAGCTGTTTTTT. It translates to CASSLETGYTGELFF. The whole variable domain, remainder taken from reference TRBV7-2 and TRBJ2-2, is GAGVSQSPSNKVTEKGKDVELRCDPISGHTALYWYRQSLGQGLEFLIYFQGNSAPDKSGLPSDRFSAERTGGSVSTLTIQRTQQEDSAVYLCASSLETGYTGELFFGEGSRLTVL.